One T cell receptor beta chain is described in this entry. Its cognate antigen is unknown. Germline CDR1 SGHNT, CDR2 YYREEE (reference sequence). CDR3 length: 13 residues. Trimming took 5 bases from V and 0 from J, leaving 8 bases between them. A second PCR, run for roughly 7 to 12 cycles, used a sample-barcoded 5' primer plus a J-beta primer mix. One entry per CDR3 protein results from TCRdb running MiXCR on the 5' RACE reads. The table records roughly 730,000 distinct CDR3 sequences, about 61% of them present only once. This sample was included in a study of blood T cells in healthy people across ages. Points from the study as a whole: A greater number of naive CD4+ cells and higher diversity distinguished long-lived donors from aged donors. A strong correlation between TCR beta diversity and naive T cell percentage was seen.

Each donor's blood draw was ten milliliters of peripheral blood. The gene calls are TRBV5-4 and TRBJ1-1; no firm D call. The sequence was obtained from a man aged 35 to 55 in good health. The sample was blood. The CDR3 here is CASSRPMNTEAFF. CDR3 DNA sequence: TGTGCCAGCAGTCGGCCCATGAACACTGAAGCTTTCTTT. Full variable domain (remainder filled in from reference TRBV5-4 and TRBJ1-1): ETGVTQSPTHLIKTRGQQVTLRCSSQSGHNTVSWYQQALGQGPQFIFQYYREEENGRGNFPPRFSGLQFPNYSSELNVNALELDDSALYLCASSRPMNTEAFFGQGTRLTVV.